This T cell receptor (beta chain) was profiled in a study of cytomegalovirus exposure and HLA in healthy donors. Study-wide findings and caveats: In an earlier analysis, most TCR beta V segments were productive about 90% or about 30% of the time.

Though probably carrying unrecorded immune exposures, donors were nominally healthy at sampling. Germline trimming cut 4 bases from V and 5 bases from J; bases unmatched to any gene: 17. There are 18 residues in the CDR3. Germline lookup yields CDR1 MNHEY and CDR2 SMNVEV (reference sequence). Use of 60 Vbeta and 13 Jbeta primers characterized the PCR. Some clones are missing from TCRdb's copy, which holds only in-frame ones; the method was immunoSEQ multiplex PCR. The sample lists 170,000 or so clones, approximately 80% occurring once. With respect to this clone: The antigen remains unidentified.

Input material: PBMCs. This clonotype originated in a woman aged 30 to 39 in good health and CMV-seronegative. This chain uses TRBV27 with TRBJ2-5; 9 bases fit TRBD2. CDR3 region: CASSSASGTSPLVETQYF. CDR3 coding DNA: TGTGCCAGCAGTTCGGCATCCGGGACTAGCCCTTTGGTGGAGACCCAGTACTTC.